This T cell receptor (beta chain) is from a study of CD8+CD57+ T cells in acquired aplastic anemia. About the study: Sorted CD4+ plus CD8+ cells gave DNA averaging roughly 3 ug. General observations from the study: It was found that some 31 CD8+ CDR3 sequences were shared between patients and controls.

An expansion of CD8+CD57+ cells by flow cytometry had been shown in patients chosen for sequencing. Sampling of blood occurred while the patients had still received no therapy. The junction had 4 bases not matched to a gene; V was cut back by 5 bases and J by 3 bases. From germline, CDR1 is SEHNR and CDR2 FQNEAQ (reference sequence). The CDR3 length is 14 residues. Profiles of TCR beta VDJ and CDR3 were generated from a genomic DNA template. TCRdb re-analysed the reads in MiXCR, keeping a single row per CDR3 protein. The sample contains around 500,000 distinct CDR3 sequences, 25% to 40% of which appear only once. Concerning this clonotype: Antigen specificity is unknown. This may arise from a read error, as a much more abundant clone is one base away.

The chain is built from TRBV7-9 and TRBJ1-2; 9 positions agree with TRBD1. The sample taken for sequencing was sorted CD4+, CD8+, or CD8+CD57+ T cells (not recorded which) from PBMCs. This TCR was recovered from a human donor with aplastic anemia. This CDR3 is CASSPGDRDYGYTF. CDR3 DNA: TGTGCCAGCAGCCCCGGGGACAGGGACTATGGCTACACCTTC. The full variable domain, rest sourced from reference TRBV7-9 and TRBJ1-2, is DTGVSQNPRHKITKRGQNVTFRCDPISEHNRLYWYRQTLGQGPEFLTYFQNEAQLEKSRLLSDRFSAERPKGSFSTLEIQRTEQGDSAMYLCASSPGDRDYGYTFGSGTRLTVV.